The clone carrying this TCR beta chain was detected once. With V trimmed by 6 bases and J by 5 bases, 10 bases remained unmatched. Per the germline V gene, CDR1 is MNHEY and CDR2 is SVGAGI. This CDR3 region has 15 residues. The data were taken from a study of blood T cell repertoires in COVID-19. Study information: From T cells, B-cell-depleted T cells, or PBMCs came the material, which was cDNA or gDNA.

Profiling relied on immunoSEQ multiplex PCR, and the TCRdb table lists in-frame clones only, not all of them. The sample carries 150,000 to 200,000 clones, more than 75% recorded once. The chain carries TRBV6-5 and TRBJ1-5, with 7 bases lining up with TRBD1. Sequences were obtained from PBMCs or T cells enriched from blood (not recorded which). The sequence was collected from a woman between 45 and 60 years old who had recovered from COVID-19. The CDR3 loop is CASSSPTGNYQPQHF. The DNA for the CDR3 is TGTGCCAGCAGCTCCCCGACAGGGAATTATCAGCCCCAGCATTTT.